These 13 T cell receptor beta chains originate from one sample sequenced in a study of OX40 agonist ivuxolimab in advanced cancers. Assay used: immunoSEQ multiplex PCR; TCRdb lists only in-frame clones, some missing. Here the sample spans roughly 66,000 clones, about four fifths being singletons. The specimen was CD4+ or CD8+ T cells sorted from blood, collected in a trial of the OX40 agonist ivuxolimab. These receptors were collected from an adult with an advanced solid tumor such as melanoma, head and neck, liver or kidney cancer.

The chain joins TRBV5-4 to TRBJ2-5, with TRBD2 as a possible D gene (6 bases). The germline V gene encodes CDR1 SGHNT and CDR2 YYREEE (reference sequence). The CDR3 loop spans 15 amino acids. V dropped 4 bases and J dropped 2 bases, with 15 bases sitting between them. The CDR3 DNA is TGTGCCAGCAGCCCACCCCTCGGGGGTCAAGAGACCCAGTACTTC. Amino acid sequence: CASSPPLGGQETQYF.

The chain couples TRBV15 to TRBJ2-1; tentatively, D is TRBD1 (6 bases). The length of the CDR3 is 15 residues. Trimming removed 1 base from V and 1 base from J, with 8 bases in between. The germline CDR1 and CDR2 sequences are LNHNV and YYDKDF (reference sequence). The CDR3 sequence is CATSRARGSYNEQFF. The CDR3 nucleotides are TGTGCCACCAGCAGAGCCAGGGGTTCCTACAATGAGCAGTTCTTC.

The V and J genes are TRBV6-1 and TRBJ1-6; 9 nucleotides agree with TRBD1. The CDR3 contains 14 residues. CDR1 and CDR2 from the germline V gene are MNHNS and SASEGT. Trimming cost V 5 bases and J 11 bases; bases outside gene matches: 7. The CDR3 reads CASSRGTGNTPLHF. The CDR3 DNA follows: TGTGCCAGCAGTAGAGGGACAGGGAACACACCCCTCCACTTT.

The genes are TRBV6-5 and TRBJ2-3, with TRBD2 as a possible D gene (5 bases). Trimming stripped 0 bases from V and 1 base from J, with 8 bases between. The CDR3 has 15 residues. CDR1 is MNHEY, CDR2 SVGAGI, per germline. CDR3: CASSYSPAGTDTQYF. The DNA for the CDR3 is TGTGCCAGCAGTTACTCCCCAGCGGGCACAGATACGCAGTATTTT.

The chain recombines TRBV5-5 with TRBJ1-2; tentative D call: TRBD1 (6 bases). Germline-derived CDR1 and CDR2 are SGHKS and YYEKEE (reference sequence). There are 14 residues in the CDR3. Trimming pared 4 bases from V and 4 bases from J, leaving 14 bases between. In DNA, the CDR3 is TGTGCCAGCAGCCCCGGGACATTGTTCTATGGCTACACCTTC. As protein: CASSPGTLFYGYTF. The full variable domain, with the rest looked up from reference TRBV5-5 and TRBJ1-2, is DAGVTQSPTHLIKTRGQQVTLRCSPISGHKSVSWYQQVLGQGPQFIFQYYEKEERGRGNFPDRFSARQFPNYSSELNVNALLLGDSALYLCASSPGTLFYGYTFGSGTRLTVV.

The rearrangement links TRBV30 to TRBJ2-2; the D is unclear. The CDR3 is made up of 11 amino acids. Germline values: CDR1 GTSNPN, CDR2 SVGIG (reference sequence). V lost 3 bases to trimming and J lost 6 bases, with 5 bases between them. Here the CDR3 reads CAWRAAGELFF. CDR3 DNA: TGTGCCTGGAGGGCAGCCGGGGAGCTGTTTTTT.

The chain uses TRBV7-6 and TRBJ1-2; TRBD1 matches at 9 bases. V shed 3 bases, J shed 6 bases, and the junction held 5 bases outside the gene matches. The germline CDR1 and CDR2 sequences are SGHVS and FNYEAQ. This CDR3 has 14 amino acids. This CDR3 is CASSFGTGMNGYTF. As DNA, the CDR3 is TGTGCCAGCAGCTTCGGGACAGGGATGAATGGCTACACCTTC. The full variable domain, completed using reference TRBV7-6 and TRBJ1-2, is GAGVSQSPRYKVTKRGQDVALRCDPISGHVSLYWYRQALGQGPEFLTYFNYEAQQDKSGLPNDRFSAERPEGSISTLTIQRTEQRDSAMYRCASSFGTGMNGYTFGSGTRLTVV.

V is TRBV10-3 and J is TRBJ2-3, with D maybe TRBD2 (5 bases). Between the trimmed V and J ends, which lost 11 bases and 1 base, there was a span of 10 bases. The CDR3 is 12 amino acids. CDR1 is ENHRY and CDR2 is SYGVKD in the germline V gene. The chain's CDR3 is CAPPGGTDTQYF. The CDR3 DNA is TGTGCCCCCCCCGGGGGCACAGATACGCAGTATTTT.

The chain is built from TRBV12-5 and TRBJ2-3; D is uncertain. The CDR3 runs 13 residues. The ends were cut back, 1 base at V and 8 bases at J, with 10 bases in the middle. Germline lookup yields CDR1 LGHNT and CDR2 FRNRAP. CDR3 sequence reads: CASGLAALGTQYF. For the CDR3, the DNA is TGTGCTAGTGGTTTGGCCGCCTTAGGTACGCAGTATTTT.

The rearrangement joins TRBV16 to TRBJ1-2, with 7 positions matching TRBD1. The ends lost 3 bases at V and 0 bases at J; junction bases unmatched: 1. The CDR3 is 14 amino acids. From germline, CDR1 is KGHSY and CDR2 FQNENV. CDR3: CASSHGTANYGYTF. The CDR3 nucleotides read TGTGCCAGCAGCCATGGGACAGCTAACTATGGCTACACCTTC.

This chain links TRBV19 with TRBJ1-5, with TRBD1 identical over 8 bases. CDR3 length equals 15 residues. V shed 7 bases, J shed 9 bases, and the junction held 14 bases outside the gene matches. Germline CDR1 and CDR2: LNHDA and SQIVND (reference sequence). The CDR3 nucleotides read TGTGCCAGTACAGACTCCGGGACAGGTTACGCGCCCCAGCATTTT. Protein sequence: CASTDSGTGYAPQHF.

The V and J genes are TRBV30 and TRBJ1-3; no definite D call. CDR3 length: 11 residues. Germline V gene sequence: CDR1 GTSNPN, CDR2 SVGIG (reference sequence). The ends were cut back, 2 bases at V and 1 base at J, with 0 bases in the middle. CDR3 in amino acids: CAWSSGNTIYF. CDR3 bases: TGTGCCTGGAGTTCTGGAAACACCATATATTTT.

J is TRBJ1-1 and V is TRBV6-6, with 7 bases lining up with TRBD1. The CDR3 is made up of 14 amino acids. Germline assignment: CDR1 MNHNY and CDR2 SVGAGI (reference sequence). V gave up 7 bases and J gave up 8 bases; unmatched junction bases: 13. The CDR3 here is CASIQGGREGEAFF. The CDR3 DNA reads as TGTGCCAGCATCCAGGGGGGAAGAGAAGGGGAAGCTTTCTTT.